The clone carrying this T cell receptor beta chain has a single count. This specimen belongs to a study of blood T cell repertoires in COVID-19. Looking at the study overall: The United States, Italy and Spain provided the acute and convalescent COVID-19 samples.

Trimming removed 1 base from V and 6 bases from J, with 16 bases in between. There are 16 residues in the CDR3. Germline loops: CDR1 SNHLY, CDR2 FYNNEI. Categorization into cohorts depended on clinical history that participants reported. Authors' analysis steps: Amplification from reference gene primers served as the basis for estimated nucleated cell counts. Measured with immunoSEQ multiplex PCR; TCRdb has only the in-frame clones, and not every one. V, J and clone size reflect that table, while D and trimming were determined from the DNA. The profile shows around 150,000 clones, roughly 87% of them singletons.

This TCR was sampled from a man aged 45 to 65 who had recovered from COVID-19. Source material: PBMCs or T cells enriched from blood (not recorded which). V is TRBV2 and J is TRBJ1-5; maybe TRBD1 (6 bases). The CDR3 nucleotides read TGTGCCAGCAGTGAAGGGGGGCAGGGTGTTCGTCAGCCCCAGCATTTT. It translates to CASSEGGQGVRQPQHF.